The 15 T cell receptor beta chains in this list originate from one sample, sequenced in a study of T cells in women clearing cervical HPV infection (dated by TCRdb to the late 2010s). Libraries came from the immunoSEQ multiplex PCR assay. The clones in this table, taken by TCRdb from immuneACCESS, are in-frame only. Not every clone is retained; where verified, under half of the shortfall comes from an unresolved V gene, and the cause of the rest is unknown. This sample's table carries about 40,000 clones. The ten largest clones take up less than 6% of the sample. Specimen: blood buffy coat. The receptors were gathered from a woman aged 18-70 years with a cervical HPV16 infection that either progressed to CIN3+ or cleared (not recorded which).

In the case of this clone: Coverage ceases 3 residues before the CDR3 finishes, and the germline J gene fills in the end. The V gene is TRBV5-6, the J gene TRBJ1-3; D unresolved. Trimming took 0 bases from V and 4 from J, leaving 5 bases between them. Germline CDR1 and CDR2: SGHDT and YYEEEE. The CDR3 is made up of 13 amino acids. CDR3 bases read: TGTGCCAGCAGCTTGGAACGGGGAAACACC. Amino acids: CASSLERGNT. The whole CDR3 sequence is CASSLERGNTIYF.

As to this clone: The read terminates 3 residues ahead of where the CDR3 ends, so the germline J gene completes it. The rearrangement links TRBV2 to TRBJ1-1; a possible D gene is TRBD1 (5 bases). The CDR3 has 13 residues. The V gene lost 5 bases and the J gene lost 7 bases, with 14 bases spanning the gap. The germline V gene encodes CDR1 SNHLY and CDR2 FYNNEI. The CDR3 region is CASSSRGGVEAFF. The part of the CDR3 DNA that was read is TGTGCCAGCAGTTCCCGTGGGGGGGTTGAA. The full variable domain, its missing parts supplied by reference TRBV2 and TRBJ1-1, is EPEVTQTPSHQVTQMGQEVILRCVPISNHLYFYWYRQILGQKVEFLVSFYNNEISEKSEIFDDQFSVERPDGSNFTLKIRSTKLEDSAMYFCASSSRGGVEAFFGQGTRLTVV.

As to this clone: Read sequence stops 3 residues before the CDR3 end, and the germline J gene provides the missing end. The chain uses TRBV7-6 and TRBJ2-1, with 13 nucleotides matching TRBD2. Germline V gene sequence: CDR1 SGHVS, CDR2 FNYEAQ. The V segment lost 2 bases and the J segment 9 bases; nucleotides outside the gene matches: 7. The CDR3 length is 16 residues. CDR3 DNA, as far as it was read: TGTGCCAGCAGCTTACTACTAGCGGGGGGGCCGATTGAG. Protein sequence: CASSLLLAGGPIE. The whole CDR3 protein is CASSLLLAGGPIEQFF. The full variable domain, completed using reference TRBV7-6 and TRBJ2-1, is GAGVSQSPRYKVTKRGQDVALRCDPISGHVSLYWYRQALGQGPEFLTYFNYEAQQDKSGLPNDRFSAERPEGSISTLTIQRTEQRDSAMYRCASSLLLAGGPIEQFFGPGTRLTVL.

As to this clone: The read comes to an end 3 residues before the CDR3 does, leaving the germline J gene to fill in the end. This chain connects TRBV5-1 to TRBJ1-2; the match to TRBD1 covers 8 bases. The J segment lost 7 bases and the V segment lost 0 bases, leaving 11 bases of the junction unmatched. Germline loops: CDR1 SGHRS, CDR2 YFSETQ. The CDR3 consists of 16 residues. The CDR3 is CASSLGQGLMVGGYTF. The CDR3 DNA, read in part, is TGCGCCAGCAGCTTGGGACAGGGGTTAATGGTCGGTGGC.

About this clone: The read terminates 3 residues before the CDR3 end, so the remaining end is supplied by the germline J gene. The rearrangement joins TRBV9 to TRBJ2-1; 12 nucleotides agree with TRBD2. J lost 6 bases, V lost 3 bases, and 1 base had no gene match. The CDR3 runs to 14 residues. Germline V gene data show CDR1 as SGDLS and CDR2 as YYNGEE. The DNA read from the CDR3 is TGTGCCAGCAGCGCTAGCGGGGGGGCCAATGAG. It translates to CASSASGGANE. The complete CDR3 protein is CASSASGGANEQFF.

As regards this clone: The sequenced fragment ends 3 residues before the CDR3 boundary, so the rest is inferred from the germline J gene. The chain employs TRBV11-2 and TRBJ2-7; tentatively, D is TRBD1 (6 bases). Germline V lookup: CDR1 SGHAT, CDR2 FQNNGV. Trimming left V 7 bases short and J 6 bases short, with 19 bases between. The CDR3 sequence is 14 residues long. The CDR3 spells CASIPSYSQGEQYF. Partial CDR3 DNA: TGTGCCAGCATACCCTCGTATTCACAGGGCGAG.

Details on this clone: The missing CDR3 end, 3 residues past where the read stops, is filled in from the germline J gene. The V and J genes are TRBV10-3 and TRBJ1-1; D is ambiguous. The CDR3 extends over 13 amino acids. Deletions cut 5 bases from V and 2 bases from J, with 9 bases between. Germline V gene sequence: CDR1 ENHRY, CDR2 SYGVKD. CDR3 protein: CAISITDNTEAFF. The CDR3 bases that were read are TGTGCCATCAGTATTACTGATAACACTGAA.

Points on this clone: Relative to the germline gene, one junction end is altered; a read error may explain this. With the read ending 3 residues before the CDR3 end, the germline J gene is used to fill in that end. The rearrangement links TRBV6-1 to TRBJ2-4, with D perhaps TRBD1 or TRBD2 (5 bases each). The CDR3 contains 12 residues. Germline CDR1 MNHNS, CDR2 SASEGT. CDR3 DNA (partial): TGTGCCAGCACTGAACAGGAGGACATT. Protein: CASTEQEDI. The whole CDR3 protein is CASTEQEDIQYF.

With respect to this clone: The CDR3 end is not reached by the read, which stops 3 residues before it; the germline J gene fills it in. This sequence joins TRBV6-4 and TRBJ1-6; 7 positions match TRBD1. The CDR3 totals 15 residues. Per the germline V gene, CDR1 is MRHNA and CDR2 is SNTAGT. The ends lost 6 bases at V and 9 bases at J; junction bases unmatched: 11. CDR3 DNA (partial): TGTGCCAGCAGCCCCGACAGGGCAGCGGGTTCACCC. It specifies CASSPDRAAGSP. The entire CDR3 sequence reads CASSPDRAAGSPLHF.

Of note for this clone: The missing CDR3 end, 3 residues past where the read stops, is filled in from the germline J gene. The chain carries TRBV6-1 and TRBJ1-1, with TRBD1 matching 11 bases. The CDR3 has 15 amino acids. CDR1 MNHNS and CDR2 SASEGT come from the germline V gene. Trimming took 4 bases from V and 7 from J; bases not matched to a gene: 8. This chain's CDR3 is CASSAHQGQGGEAFF. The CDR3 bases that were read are TGTGCCAGCAGTGCGCACCAGGGACAGGGGGGTGAA.

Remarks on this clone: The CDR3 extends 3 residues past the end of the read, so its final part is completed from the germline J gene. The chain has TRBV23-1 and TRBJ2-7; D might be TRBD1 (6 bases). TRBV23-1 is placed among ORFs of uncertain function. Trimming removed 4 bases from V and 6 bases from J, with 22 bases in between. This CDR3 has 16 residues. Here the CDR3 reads CASSPDSTGRVGEQYF. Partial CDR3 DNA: TGCGCCAGCAGTCCCGACTCGACAGGTAGGGTCGGCGAG.

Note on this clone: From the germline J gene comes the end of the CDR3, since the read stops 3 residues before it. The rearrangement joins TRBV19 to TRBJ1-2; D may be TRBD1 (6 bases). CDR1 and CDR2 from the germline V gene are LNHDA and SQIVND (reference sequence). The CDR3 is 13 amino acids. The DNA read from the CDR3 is TGTGCCAGTAGTATCGCCAGGGGAGACGGC. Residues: CASSIARGDG. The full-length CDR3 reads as CASSIARGDGYTF.

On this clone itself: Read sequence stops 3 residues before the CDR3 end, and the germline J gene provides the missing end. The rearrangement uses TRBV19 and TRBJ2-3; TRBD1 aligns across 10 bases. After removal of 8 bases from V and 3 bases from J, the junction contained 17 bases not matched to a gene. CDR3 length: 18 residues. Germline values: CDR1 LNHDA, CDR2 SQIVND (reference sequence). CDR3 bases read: TGTGCCAGTGGGCCTTCACATAGACAGGGGGCGCAGACAGATACG. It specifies CASGPSHRQGAQTDT. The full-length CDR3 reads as CASGPSHRQGAQTDTQYF.

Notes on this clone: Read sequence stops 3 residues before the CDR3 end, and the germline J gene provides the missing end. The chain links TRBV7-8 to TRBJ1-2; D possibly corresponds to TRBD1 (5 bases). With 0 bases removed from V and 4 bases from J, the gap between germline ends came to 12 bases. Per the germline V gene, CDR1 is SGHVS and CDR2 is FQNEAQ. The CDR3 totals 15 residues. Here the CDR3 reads CASSLADVGLYGYTF. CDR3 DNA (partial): TGTGCCAGCAGCTTAGCGGACGTGGGGCTCTATGGC.

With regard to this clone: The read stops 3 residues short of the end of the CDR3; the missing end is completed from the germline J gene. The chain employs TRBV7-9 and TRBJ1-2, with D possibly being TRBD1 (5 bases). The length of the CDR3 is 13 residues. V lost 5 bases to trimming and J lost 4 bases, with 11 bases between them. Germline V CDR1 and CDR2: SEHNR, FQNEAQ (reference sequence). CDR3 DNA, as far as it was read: TGTGCCAGCAGCCCTGACAGCTTCTATGGC. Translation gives CASSPDSFYG. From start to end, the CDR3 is CASSPDSFYGYTF.